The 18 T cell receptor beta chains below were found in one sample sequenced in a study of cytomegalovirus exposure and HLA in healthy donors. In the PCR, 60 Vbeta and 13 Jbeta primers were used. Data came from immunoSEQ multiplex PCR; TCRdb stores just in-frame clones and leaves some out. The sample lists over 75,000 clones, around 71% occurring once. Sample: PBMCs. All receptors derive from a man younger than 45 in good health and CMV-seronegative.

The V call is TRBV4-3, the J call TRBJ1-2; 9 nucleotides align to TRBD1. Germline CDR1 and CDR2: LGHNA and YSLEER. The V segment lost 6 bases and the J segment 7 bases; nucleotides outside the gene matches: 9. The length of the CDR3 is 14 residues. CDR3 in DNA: TGCGCCAGCAGGCGGGGACAGGGAGGTTTTGGCTACACCTTC. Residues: CASRRGQGGFGYTF.

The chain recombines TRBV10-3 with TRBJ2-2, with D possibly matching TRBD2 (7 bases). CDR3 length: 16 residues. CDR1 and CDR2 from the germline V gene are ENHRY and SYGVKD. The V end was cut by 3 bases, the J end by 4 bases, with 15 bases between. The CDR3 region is CAISDSPGGLTGELFF. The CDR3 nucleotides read TGTGCCATCAGTGACAGCCCGGGGGGCCTCACCGGGGAGCTGTTTTTT.

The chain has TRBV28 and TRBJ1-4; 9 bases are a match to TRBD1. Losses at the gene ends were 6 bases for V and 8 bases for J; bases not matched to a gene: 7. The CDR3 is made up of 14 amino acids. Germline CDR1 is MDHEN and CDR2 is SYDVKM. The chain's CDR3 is CASRPPGQGEKLFF. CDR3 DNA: TGTGCCAGCAGACCACCGGGACAGGGAGAAAAACTGTTTTTT.

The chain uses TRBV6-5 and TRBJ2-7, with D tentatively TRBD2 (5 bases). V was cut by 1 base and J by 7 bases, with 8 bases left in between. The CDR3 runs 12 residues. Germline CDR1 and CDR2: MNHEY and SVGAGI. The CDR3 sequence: CASSYWTGEQYF. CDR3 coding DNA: TGTGCCAGCAGTTACTGGACGGGAGAGCAGTACTTC.

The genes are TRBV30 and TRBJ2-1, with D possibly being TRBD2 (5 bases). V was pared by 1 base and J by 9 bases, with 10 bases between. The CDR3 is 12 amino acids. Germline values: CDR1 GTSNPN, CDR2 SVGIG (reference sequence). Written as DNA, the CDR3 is TGTGCCTGGAGTGCCGATCGGGGTGAGCAGTTCTTC. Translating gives CAWSADRGEQFF.

The CDR3 DNA sequence: TGTGCCATCCTATTGAACACCGGGGAGCTGTTTTTT. Translation: CAILLNTGELFF. V usage is TRBV28 and J usage is TRBJ2-2, with unresolved D. V lost 10 bases, J lost 1 base, and 7 bases lay in between. The CDR3 covers 12 residues. Germline V CDR1 and CDR2: MDHEN, SYDVKM.

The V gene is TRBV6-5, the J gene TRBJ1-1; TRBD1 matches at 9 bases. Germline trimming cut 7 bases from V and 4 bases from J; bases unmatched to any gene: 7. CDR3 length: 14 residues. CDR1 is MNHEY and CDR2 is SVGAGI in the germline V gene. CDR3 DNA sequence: TGTGCCAGCAAGGGACAGGGCGAATCCACTGAAGCTTTCTTT. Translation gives CASKGQGESTEAFF.

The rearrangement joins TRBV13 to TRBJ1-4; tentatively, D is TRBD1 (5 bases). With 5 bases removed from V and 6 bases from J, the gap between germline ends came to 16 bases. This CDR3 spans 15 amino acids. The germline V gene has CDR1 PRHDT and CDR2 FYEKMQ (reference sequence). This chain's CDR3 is CASSPRSSGDEKLFF. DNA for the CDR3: TGTGCCAGCAGCCCCCGGAGTTCGGGGGATGAAAAACTGTTTTTT.

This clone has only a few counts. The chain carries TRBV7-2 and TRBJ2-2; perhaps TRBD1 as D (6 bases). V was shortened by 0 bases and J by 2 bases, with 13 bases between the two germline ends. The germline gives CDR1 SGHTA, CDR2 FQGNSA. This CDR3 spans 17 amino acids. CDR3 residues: CASSLAMAGVNTGELFF. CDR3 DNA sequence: TGTGCCAGCAGCTTAGCGATGGCAGGGGTTAACACCGGGGAGCTGTTTTTT.

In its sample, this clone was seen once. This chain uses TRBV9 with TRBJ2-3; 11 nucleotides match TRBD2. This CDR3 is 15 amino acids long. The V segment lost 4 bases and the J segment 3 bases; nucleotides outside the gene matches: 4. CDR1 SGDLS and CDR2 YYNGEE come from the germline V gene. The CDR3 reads CASSYSGGDTDTQYF. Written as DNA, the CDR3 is TGTGCCAGCAGCTATAGCGGGGGGGATACAGATACGCAGTATTTT. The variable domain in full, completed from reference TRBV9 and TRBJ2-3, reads DSGVTQTPKHLITATGQRVTLRCSPRSGDLSVYWYQQSLDQGLQFLIQYYNGEERAKGNILERFSAQQFPDLHSELNLSSLELGDSALYFCASSYSGGDTDTQYFGPGTRLTVL.

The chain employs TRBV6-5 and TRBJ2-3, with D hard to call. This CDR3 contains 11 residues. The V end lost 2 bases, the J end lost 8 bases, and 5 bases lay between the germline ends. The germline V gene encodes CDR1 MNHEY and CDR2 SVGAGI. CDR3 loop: CASSYGFTQYF. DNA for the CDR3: TGTGCCAGCAGTTACGGCTTTACGCAGTATTTT.

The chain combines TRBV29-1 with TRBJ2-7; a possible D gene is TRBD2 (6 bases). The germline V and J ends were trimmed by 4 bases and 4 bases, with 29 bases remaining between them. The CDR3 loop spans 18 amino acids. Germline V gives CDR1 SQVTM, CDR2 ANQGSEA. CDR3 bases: TGCAGCGTTGGGGGGGAAGCAGGGAAGGGCCTTTCCCCTTACGAGCAGTACTTC. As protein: CSVGGEAGKGLSPYEQYF.

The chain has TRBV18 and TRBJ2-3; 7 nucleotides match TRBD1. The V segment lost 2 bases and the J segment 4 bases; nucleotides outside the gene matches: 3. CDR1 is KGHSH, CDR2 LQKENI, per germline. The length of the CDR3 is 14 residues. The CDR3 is CASSPDRESDTQYF. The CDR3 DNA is TGTGCCAGCTCACCAGACAGGGAGTCAGATACGCAGTATTTT.

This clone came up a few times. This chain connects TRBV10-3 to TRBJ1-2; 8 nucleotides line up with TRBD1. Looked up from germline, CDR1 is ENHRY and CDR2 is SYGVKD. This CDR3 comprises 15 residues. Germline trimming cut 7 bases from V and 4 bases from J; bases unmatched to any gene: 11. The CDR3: CAITPDREKLYGYTF. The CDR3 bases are TGTGCCATCACCCCGGACAGGGAGAAGCTCTATGGCTACACCTTC.

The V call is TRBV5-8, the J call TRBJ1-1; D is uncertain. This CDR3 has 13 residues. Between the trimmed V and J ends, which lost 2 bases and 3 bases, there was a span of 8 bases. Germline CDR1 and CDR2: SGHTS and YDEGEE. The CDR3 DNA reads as TGTGCCAGCAGCTTTTCTGGGCACACTGAAGCTTTCTTT. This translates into CASSFSGHTEAFF. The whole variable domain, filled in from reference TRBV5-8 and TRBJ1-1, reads EAGVTQSPTHLIKTRGQQATLRCSPISGHTSVYWYQQALGLGLQFLLWYDEGEERNRGNFPPRFSGRQFPNYSSELNVNALELEDSALYLCASSFSGHTEAFFGQGTRLTVV.

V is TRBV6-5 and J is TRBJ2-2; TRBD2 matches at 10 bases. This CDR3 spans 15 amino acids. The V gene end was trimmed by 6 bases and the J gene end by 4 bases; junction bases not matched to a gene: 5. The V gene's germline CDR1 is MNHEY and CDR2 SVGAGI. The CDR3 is CASSYSGGATGELFF. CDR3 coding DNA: TGTGCCAGCAGCTACAGCGGGGGGGCCACCGGGGAGCTGTTTTTT.

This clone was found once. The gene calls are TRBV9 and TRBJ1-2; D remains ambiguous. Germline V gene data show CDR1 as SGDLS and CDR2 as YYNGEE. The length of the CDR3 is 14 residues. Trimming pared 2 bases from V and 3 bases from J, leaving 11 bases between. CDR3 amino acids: CASSVGGRDYGYTF. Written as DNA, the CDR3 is TGTGCCAGCAGCGTGGGAGGGAGGGACTATGGCTACACCTTC.

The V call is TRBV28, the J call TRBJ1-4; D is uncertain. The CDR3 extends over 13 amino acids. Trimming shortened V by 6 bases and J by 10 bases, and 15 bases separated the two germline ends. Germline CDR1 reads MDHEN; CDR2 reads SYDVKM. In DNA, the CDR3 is TGTGCCAGCAGCGGACTTTCGGAAGTAAAACTGTTTTTT. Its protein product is CASSGLSEVKLFF.